The 22 T cell receptor beta chains given below trace back to one sample, sequenced in a study of technical replicates of blood from several donors. Sequenced by immunoSEQ multiplex PCR; TCRdb stores in-frame clones only, minus some. The sample yields about 97,000 clones, roughly 96% seen once. Input material: T cells isolated from PBMCs. These receptors came from a human donor in good health.

The V call is TRBV25-1, the J call TRBJ2-1, with 8 bases fitting TRBD2. After removal of 4 bases from V and 9 bases from J, the junction contained 14 bases not matched to a gene. CDR3 size: 16 residues. Per the germline V gene, CDR1 is MGHDK and CDR2 is SYGVNS. CDR3 amino acids: CASSATGLAYISEQFF. In DNA, the CDR3 is TGTGCCAGCAGTGCCACTGGACTAGCCTACATATCTGAGCAGTTCTTC.

The V call is TRBV7-2, the J call TRBJ2-3; 7 bases fit TRBD2. Per the germline V gene, CDR1 is SGHTA and CDR2 is FQGNSA. The CDR3 length is 14 residues. With V trimmed by 5 bases and J by 2 bases, 4 bases remained unmatched. The CDR3 here is CASSRDYSTDTQYF. The CDR3 DNA is TGTGCCAGCAGCAGGGACTACTCCACAGATACGCAGTATTTT. Using reference TRBV7-2 and TRBJ2-3 for the parts outside the CDR3, the full variable domain is GAGVSQSPSNKVTEKGKDVELRCDPISGHTALYWYRQSLGQGLEFLIYFQGNSAPDKSGLPSDRFSAERTGGSVSTLTIQRTQQEDSAVYLCASSRDYSTDTQYFGPGTRLTVL.

The chain links TRBV19 to TRBJ1-1, with D possibly TRBD1 on 6 matching bases. Germline loops: CDR1 LNHDA, CDR2 SQIVND (reference sequence). The V gene lost 5 bases and the J gene lost 1 base, with 14 bases spanning the gap. CDR3 length: 15 residues. CDR3 loop: CASSATGIGNTEAFF. For the CDR3, the DNA is TGTGCCAGTAGTGCTACAGGGATCGGGAACACTGAAGCTTTCTTT.

The genes are TRBV2 and TRBJ2-7, with TRBD1 as a possible D gene (6 bases). The V and J ends lost 7 bases and 4 bases respectively, with 17 bases between them. Germline V gene data show CDR1 as SNHLY and CDR2 as FYNNEI. This CDR3 has 14 amino acids. The CDR3 here is CASTWTATIYEQYF. The DNA for the CDR3 is TGTGCCAGCACCTGGACAGCCACAATTTACGAGCAGTACTTC.

V is TRBV7-2 and J is TRBJ2-1; D gene uncertain. Germline-derived CDR1 and CDR2 are SGHTA and FQGNSA. Trimming stripped 1 base from V and 15 bases from J, with 10 bases between. The CDR3 has 11 amino acids. DNA of the CDR3: TGTGCCAGCAGCTTAGGCCCCAGATTGTTCTTC. It is translated as CASSLGPRLFF.

The rearrangement joins TRBV6-1 to TRBJ2-7, with TRBD2 identical over 7 bases. V was clipped by 7 bases and J by 3 bases; unmatched bases: 3. This CDR3 comprises 12 residues. CDR1 is MNHNS, CDR2 SASEGT, per germline. The CDR3 nucleotides read TGTGCCAGCATGAGGGACTACTACGAGCAGTACTTC. Translated, it gives CASMRDYYEQYF.

The chain carries TRBV6-4 and TRBJ2-7, with a possible D match to TRBD1 (6 bases). The CDR3 loop spans 13 amino acids. The ends were cut back, 6 bases at V and 1 base at J, with 10 bases in the middle. Germline V gene lookup returns CDR1 MRHNA and CDR2 SNTAGT. CDR3 DNA sequence: TGTGCCAGCAGGGGGGCTTCTTCCTACGAGCAGTACTTC. It is translated as CASRGASSYEQYF.

The CDR3 region is CASSEAVTGVYEQYF. In DNA, the CDR3 is TGTGCCAGCAGTGAAGCCGTGACAGGGGTTTACGAGCAGTACTTC. The chain has TRBV6-1 and TRBJ2-7; TRBD1 matches at 8 bases. V trimming: 0 bases; J trimming: 4 bases; junction bases outside the gene matches: 5. Germline V gene sequence: CDR1 MNHNS, CDR2 SASEGT. This CDR3 is built from 15 residues.

This rearrangement joins TRBV27 to TRBJ2-5, with TRBD1 matching over 8 bases. The CDR3 runs 15 residues. The germline CDR1 and CDR2 sequences are MNHEY and SMNVEV (reference sequence). The V segment lost 4 bases and the J segment 1 base; nucleotides outside the gene matches: 5. The CDR3 is CASSWLDRAQETQYF. CDR3 sequence (DNA): TGTGCCAGCAGTTGGCTGGACAGGGCCCAAGAGACCCAGTACTTC.

The chain joins TRBV6-1 to TRBJ1-2; D call uncertain. The CDR3 spans 12 residues. V lost 6 bases and J lost 3, with 8 bases in between. CDR1 MNHNS and CDR2 SASEGT come from the germline V gene. CDR3 bases: TGTGCCAGCAGCTACCTCGACTATGGCTACACCTTC. Translation: CASSYLDYGYTF.

The chain combines TRBV19 with TRBJ1-2; 9 positions agree with TRBD1. Germline-derived CDR1 and CDR2 are LNHDA and SQIVND (reference sequence). V lost 5 bases and J lost 8; bases outside the gene matches: 3. The CDR3 loop spans 12 amino acids. The CDR3 DNA reads as TGTGCCAGTAGTTGGGACAGGGACGGCTACACCTTC. Translating gives CASSWDRDGYTF.

This sequence joins TRBV25-1 and TRBJ2-7, with D possibly matching TRBD1 (5 bases). Germline V CDR1 and CDR2: MGHDK, SYGVNS. The CDR3 is 11 residues long. Trimming removed 4 bases at V and 9 bases at J, with 10 bases between. The CDR3 DNA sequence: TGTGCCAGCAGTGGCAGGGTAGGGCAGTACTTC. It specifies CASSGRVGQYF.

The V gene is TRBV7-2, the J gene TRBJ1-5, with D perhaps matching TRBD1 (5 bases). The V end was cut by 6 bases, the J end by 5 bases, with 29 bases between. The CDR3 runs to 19 residues. From germline, CDR1 is SGHTA and CDR2 FQGNSA. CDR3 nucleotide sequence: TGTGCCAGCAGTCAGACCCTCTTCGGTGGGGGAGGTAGGCATCAGCCCCAGCATTTT. Protein sequence: CASSQTLFGGGGRHQPQHF.

A few counts support this clone. The chain uses TRBV10-3 and TRBJ1-1; 8 bases map to TRBD1. V shed 5 bases, J shed 0 bases, and the junction held 2 bases outside the gene matches. This CDR3 has 14 amino acids. Germline CDR1 and CDR2: ENHRY and SYGVKD. CDR3 in DNA: TGTGCCATCAGTACAGGGGGTCTGAACACTGAAGCTTTCTTT. Protein sequence: CAISTGGLNTEAFF.

V gene TRBV5-5 combines with J gene TRBJ2-7, with 13 nucleotides matching TRBD2. The CDR3 is 17 amino acids. The V and J ends lost 2 bases and 0 bases, in that order; junction bases with no gene match: 5. Germline V gives CDR1 SGHKS, CDR2 YYEKEE (reference sequence). CDR3 nucleotide sequence: TGTGCCAGCAGCTTAAAAAGGACTAGCGGGAGCTCCTACGAGCAGTACTTC. The encoded protein is CASSLKRTSGSSYEQYF. The full variable domain, rest sourced from reference TRBV5-5 and TRBJ2-7, is DAGVTQSPTHLIKTRGQQVTLRCSPISGHKSVSWYQQVLGQGPQFIFQYYEKEERGRGNFPDRFSARQFPNYSSELNVNALLLGDSALYLCASSLKRTSGSSYEQYFGPGTRLTVT.

V usage is TRBV2 and J usage is TRBJ2-4, with D possibly TRBD2 on 5 matching bases. V was clipped by 6 bases and J by 0 bases, with 9 bases between them. Germline CDR1 and CDR2: SNHLY and FYNNEI. This CDR3 contains 14 residues. CDR3 DNA: TGTGCCAGCAGAGAGCGGCTAGCCAAAAACATTCAGTACTTC. Translated, it gives CASRERLAKNIQYF.

This clone was observed a single time. This rearrangement joins TRBV9 to TRBJ2-2, with TRBD1 identical over 7 bases. This CDR3 contains 13 residues. Germline V lookup: CDR1 SGDLS, CDR2 YYNGEE. The V segment lost 4 bases and the J segment 7 bases; nucleotides outside the gene matches: 4. CDR3 residues: CASSPTGLGELFF. The CDR3 region has the DNA TGTGCCAGCAGCCCGACAGGGCTCGGGGAGCTGTTTTTT.

V is TRBV13 and J is TRBJ2-1; the match to TRBD2 covers 11 bases. With V trimmed by 5 bases and J by 7 bases, 7 bases remained unmatched. Germline CDR1 PRHDT, CDR2 FYEKMQ (reference sequence). The CDR3 is 15 amino acids. DNA for the CDR3: TGTGCCAGCAGCCAACTAGCGGGAGAGAGAAATGAGCAGTTCTTC. Residues: CASSQLAGERNEQFF. Filled out from reference TRBV13 and TRBJ2-1, the complete variable domain reads AAGVIQSPRHLIKEKRETATLKCYPIPRHDTVYWYQQGPGQDPQFLISFYEKMQSDKGSIPDRFSAQQFSDYHSELNMSSLELGDSALYFCASSQLAGERNEQFFGPGTRLTVL.

The rearrangement links TRBV9 to TRBJ2-4, with 9 positions matching TRBD2. Germline CDR1 SGDLS, CDR2 YYNGEE. The CDR3 runs to 13 residues. Trimming cost V 3 bases and J 9 bases; bases outside gene matches: 4. DNA for the CDR3: TGTGCCAGCAGCGCGGGACTAGCACCCATTCAGTACTTC. Translated, it gives CASSAGLAPIQYF.

The chain links TRBV9 to TRBJ2-3; 9 nucleotides align to TRBD2. Germline V gives CDR1 SGDLS, CDR2 YYNGEE. J lost 2 bases, V lost 7 bases, and 2 bases had no gene match. The CDR3 sequence is 13 residues long. The DNA for the CDR3 is TGTGCCAGCGGACTAGCGTTCACAGATACGCAGTATTTT. Protein sequence: CASGLAFTDTQYF.

The chain recombines TRBV29-1 with TRBJ1-2, with D possibly being TRBD1 (5 bases). Trimming took off 1 base at V and 8 bases at J, with 8 bases between the two ends. Germline V gives CDR1 SQVTM, CDR2 ANQGSEA. This CDR3 comprises 11 residues. CDR3 amino acids: CSVEGGEGYTF. Here the CDR3 DNA reads TGCAGCGTTGAAGGGGGCGAGGGCTACACCTTC.

This chain connects TRBV15 to TRBJ2-3; 8 positions match TRBD1. CDR1 and CDR2 from the germline V gene are LNHNV and YYDKDF (reference sequence). The CDR3 has 16 amino acids. V lost 3 bases and J lost 0; bases outside the gene matches: 5. The CDR3 loop reads CATSSLDRVSTDTQYF. CDR3 nucleotides: TGTGCCACCAGCAGCCTGGACAGGGTGAGCACAGATACGCAGTATTTT.